This T cell receptor (beta chain) was sequenced for a study of T cell repertoires in cytomegalovirus infection. The wider study: Public TCR beta signatures were indicative of both CMV infection and a matching HLA type. Findings and limits, study-wide: It was HLA-C-restricted CMV-specific TCR beta clonotypes that dominated the response ex vivo.

TCRdb used MiXCR to reprocess the reads, holding one entry per CDR3 protein. Seen here are fewer than 850,000 distinct CDR3 sequences, 25% to 35% observed once, and the top ten hold 13%. To note about this clonotype: The antigen remains unidentified. A junction boundary mismatches the germline segment, possibly from a read error.

The source material was cultured CD8+ T cells from PBMCs, sampled from culture after CMV antigen stimulation. The TCR originated in a human donor in good health (CMV status not recorded). Some clones in this sample may be carry-over from other donors' samples.

The CDR3 here is CASSLGGGRGTDMQYF. In nucleotides, the CDR3 is TGTGCCAGCAGCTTAGGTGGGGGCCGGGGCACAGATATGCAGTATTTT. V is TRBV7-3 and J is TRBJ2-3, with D maybe TRBD1 (6 bases). The CDR3 extends over 16 amino acids. Germline values: CDR1 SGHTA, CDR2 FQGTGA.